This paragraph reports one T cell receptor (beta chain). Its specificity is not known. This record belongs to a study of vaccination effects on CD4 cells after COVID-19. Looked up from germline, CDR1 is KGHSH and CDR2 is LQKENI. V shed 1 base, J shed 5 bases, and the junction held 13 bases outside the gene matches. The CDR3 runs to 17 residues. Libraries were prepared by immunoSEQ multiplex PCR; TCRdb keeps only in-frame clonotypes and omits some of them. The sample consists of approximately 16,000 clones, roughly 80% of them appearing once. After expansion with viral peptide pools in the ViraFEST assay, antigen-specific CD4+ T cells were sequenced. The culture ran for roughly 10 days before CD4+ T cells were isolated. Infection dated between March and December 2020, before the Alpha, Beta and Delta variants reached the United States. As their vaccination, participants received two doses of either BNT162b2 or mRNA-1273.

Sequenced here: CD4+ T cells from PBMCs cultured with HCoV-NL63 spike peptides, sampled after COVID-19 vaccination. The chain links TRBV18 to TRBJ2-7, with TRBD1 matching 8 bases. This receptor was identified in a human donor who had a prior SARS-CoV-2 infection. The CDR3 sequence: CASSPQLVGTGGDEQYF. The DNA of the CDR3 is TGTGCCAGCTCACCACAGTTAGTTGGGACAGGAGGCGACGAGCAGTACTTC.